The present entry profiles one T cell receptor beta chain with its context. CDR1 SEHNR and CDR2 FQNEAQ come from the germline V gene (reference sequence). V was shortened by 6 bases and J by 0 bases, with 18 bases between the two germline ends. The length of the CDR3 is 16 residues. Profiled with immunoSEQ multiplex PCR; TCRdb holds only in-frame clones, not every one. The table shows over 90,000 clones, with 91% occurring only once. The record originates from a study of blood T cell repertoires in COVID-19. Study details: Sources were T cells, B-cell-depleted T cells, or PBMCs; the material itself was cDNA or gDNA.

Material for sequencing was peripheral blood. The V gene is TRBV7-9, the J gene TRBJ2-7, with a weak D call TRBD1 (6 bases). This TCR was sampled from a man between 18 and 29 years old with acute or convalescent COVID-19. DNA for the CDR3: TGTGCCAGCAGTCGAATCACAGGGACGAGCTCCTACGAGCAGTACTTC. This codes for CASSRITGTSSYEQYF.